This T cell receptor (beta chain) came from a study of PD-1 and CTLA-4 blockade in melanoma (dated by TCRdb to about 2021). Study-level background: In patients with melanoma, the researchers looked at the effects of CTLA-4 blockade versus PD-1 blockade on the CD8 T cell response that was melanoma-reactive.

Concerning this clone itself: No cognate antigen has been identified for it. No base qualities exist here, and no much larger clone lies one base off it.

Library method: the immunoSEQ multiplex PCR assay. This immuneACCESS table, as held by TCRdb, lists in-frame sequences with V and J called but not all clones. Of the missing ones, under half trace to an unresolved V gene in checked studies; the others have no known cause. A total of around 31,000 clones appear in this sample, approximately 89% of them only once. The ten largest clones add up to roughly 9% of the sample. V is pared back by 4 bases and J by 2 bases, with 8 bases lying between the germline termini. CDR1 and CDR2 are drawn from the germline V gene: SNHLY, FYNNEI. From the cysteine through the phenylalanine, the CDR3 covers 13 amino acids. Of all the DNA, just the CDR3 is kept, 39 bases in frame from base 1.

The clonotype originates from a human donor with melanoma. Sequences were derived from CD8+ T cells from peripheral blood, sampled from a patient given anti-PD-1 treatment. Recombination linked TRBV2 to TRBJ1-1, with the D gene uncertain. The DNA reads TGTGCCAGCAGTGCAAAGGGTAACACTGAAGCTTTCTTT. Translation gives CASSAKGNTEAFF.